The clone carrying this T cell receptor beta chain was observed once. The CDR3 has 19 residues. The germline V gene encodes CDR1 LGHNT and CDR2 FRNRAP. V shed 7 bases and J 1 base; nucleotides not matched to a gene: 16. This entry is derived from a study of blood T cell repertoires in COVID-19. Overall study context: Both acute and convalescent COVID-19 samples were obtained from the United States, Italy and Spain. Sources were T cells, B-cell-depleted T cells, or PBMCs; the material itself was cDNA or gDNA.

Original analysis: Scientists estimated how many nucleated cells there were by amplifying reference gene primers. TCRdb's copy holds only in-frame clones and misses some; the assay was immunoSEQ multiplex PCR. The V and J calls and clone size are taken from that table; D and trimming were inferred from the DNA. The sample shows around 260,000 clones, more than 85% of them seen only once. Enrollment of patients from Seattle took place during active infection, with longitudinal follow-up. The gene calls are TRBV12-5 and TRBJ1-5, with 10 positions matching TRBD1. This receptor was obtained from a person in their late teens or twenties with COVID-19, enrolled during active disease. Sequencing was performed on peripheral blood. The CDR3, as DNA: TGTGCTAGTGCCCTTACTCCCGGACAGGGGGTGCGGAGCAATCAGCCCCAGCATTTT. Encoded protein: CASALTPGQGVRSNQPQHF.